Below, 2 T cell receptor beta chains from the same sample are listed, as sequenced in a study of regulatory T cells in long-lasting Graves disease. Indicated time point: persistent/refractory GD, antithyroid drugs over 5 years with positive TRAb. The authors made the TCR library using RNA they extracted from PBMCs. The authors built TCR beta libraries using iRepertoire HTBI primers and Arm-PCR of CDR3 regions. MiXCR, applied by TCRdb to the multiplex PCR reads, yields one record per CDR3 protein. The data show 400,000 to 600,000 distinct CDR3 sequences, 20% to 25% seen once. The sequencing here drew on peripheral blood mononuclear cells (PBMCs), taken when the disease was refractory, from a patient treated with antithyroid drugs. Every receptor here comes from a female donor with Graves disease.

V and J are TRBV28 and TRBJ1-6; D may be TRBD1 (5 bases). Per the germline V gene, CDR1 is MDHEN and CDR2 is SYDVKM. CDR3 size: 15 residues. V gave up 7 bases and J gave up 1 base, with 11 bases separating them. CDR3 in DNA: TGTGCCAGCAAAACGACAGTTTCCTATAATTCACCCCTCCACTTT. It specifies CASKTTVSYNSPLHF.

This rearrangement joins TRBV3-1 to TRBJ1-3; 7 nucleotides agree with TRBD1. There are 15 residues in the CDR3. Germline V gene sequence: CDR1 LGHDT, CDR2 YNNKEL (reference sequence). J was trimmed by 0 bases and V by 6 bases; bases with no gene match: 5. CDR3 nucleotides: TGTGCCAGCAGTGCGACAGGGCTCTCTGGAAACACCATATATTTT. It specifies CASSATGLSGNTIYF. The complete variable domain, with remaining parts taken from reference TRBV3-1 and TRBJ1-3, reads DTAVSQTPKYLVTQMGNDKSIKCEQNLGHDTMYWYKQDSKKFLKIMFSYNNKELIINETVPNRFSPKSPDKAHLNLHINSLELGDSAVYFCASSATGLSGNTIYFGEGSWLTVV.